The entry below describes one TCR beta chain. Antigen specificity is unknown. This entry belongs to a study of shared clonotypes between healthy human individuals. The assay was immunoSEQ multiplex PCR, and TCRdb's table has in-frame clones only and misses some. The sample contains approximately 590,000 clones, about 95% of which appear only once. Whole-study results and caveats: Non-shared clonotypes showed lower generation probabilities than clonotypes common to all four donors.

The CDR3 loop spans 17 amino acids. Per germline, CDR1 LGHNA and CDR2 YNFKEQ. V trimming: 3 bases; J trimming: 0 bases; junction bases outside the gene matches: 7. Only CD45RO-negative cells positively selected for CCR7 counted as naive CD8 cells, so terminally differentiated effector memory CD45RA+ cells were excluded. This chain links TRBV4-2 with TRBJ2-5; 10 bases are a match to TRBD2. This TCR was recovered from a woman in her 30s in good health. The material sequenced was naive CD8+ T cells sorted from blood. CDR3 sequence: CASSQRLAGANQETQYF. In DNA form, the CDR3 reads TGTGCCAGCAGCCAGCGGCTAGCGGGAGCTAACCAAGAGACCCAGTACTTC.